Listed below are T cell receptor beta chains from one sample, sequenced in a study of lymphopenia after photon versus proton radiotherapy. Using immunoSEQ multiplex PCR, the repertoire was profiled, and TCRdb retains in-frame clones only, with some absent. The sample lists 150,000 to 200,000 clones, around 85% seen once, with around 4.5% in the top ten. The sequenced sample was peripheral blood, obtained from a patient treated with photon-based radiotherapy. The receptors derive from a man aged 45-65 years with gastric cancer. CDR3s include the opening cysteine and the closing phenylalanine or tryptophan. The D gene is left open where the match is weak. Size values are once, few and many counts, or a class for expanded clones, and some rows have none.

abundance: .; j_gene: TRBJ1-5; v_gene: TRBV28; d_gene: .; CDR3nt: TGTGCCAGCAGTTTATACGGGGCGAGCAATCAGCCCCAGCATTTT; CDR3aa: CASSLYGASNQPQHF
abundance: .; j_gene: TRBJ2-1; v_gene: TRBV11-2; d_gene: .; CDR3nt: TGTGCCAGCAGTTCGCAGGGAAAAGGAGACAATGAGCAGTTCTTC; CDR3aa: CASSSQGKGDNEQFF
abundance: .; j_gene: TRBJ1-1; v_gene: TRBV30; d_gene: .; CDR3nt: TGTGCCTGGAGTGTACGGGGGAACATGAACACTGAAGCTTTCTTT; CDR3aa: CAWSVRGNMNTEAFF
abundance: .; j_gene: TRBJ2-7; v_gene: TRBV6-5; d_gene: TRBD2; CDR3nt: TGTGCCAGCAGTTACGGGACTAGCGGACCTGTGGACTTC; CDR3aa: CASSYGTSGPVDF
abundance: .; j_gene: TRBJ1-4; v_gene: TRBV5-4; d_gene: .; CDR3nt: TGTGCCAGCAGCTCCGGACCGGGAGGCACTAATGAAAAACTGTTTTTT; CDR3aa: CASSSGPGGTNEKLFF
abundance: .; j_gene: TRBJ2-1; v_gene: TRBV29-1; d_gene: TRBD2; CDR3nt: TGCAGCGTTGAAATGGGCACTAGCGGGAGGGGTGAGCAGTTCTTC; CDR3aa: CSVEMGTSGRGEQFF
abundance: .; j_gene: TRBJ1-2; v_gene: TRBV25-1; d_gene: .; CDR3nt: TGTGCCAGCAGTGATTTTGCGGGGGCCTATGGCTACACCTTC; CDR3aa: CASSDFAGAYGYTF
abundance: .; j_gene: TRBJ2-5; v_gene: TRBV6-1; d_gene: .; CDR3nt: TGTGCCAGCAGTGAAGTCCCGGGACCCAACGAAGAGACCCAGTACTTC; CDR3aa: CASSEVPGPNEETQYF
abundance: .; j_gene: TRBJ1-1; v_gene: TRBV30; d_gene: .; CDR3nt: TGTGCCTGGAGTGCTGGGCTGGTGGGTAACACTGAAGCTTTCTTT; CDR3aa: CAWSAGLVGNTEAFF
abundance: .; j_gene: TRBJ2-1; v_gene: TRBV27; d_gene: .; CDR3nt: TGTGCCAGCACTTCCTGGGAGACGAGCTCCTACAATGAGCAGTTCTTC; CDR3aa: CASTSWETSSYNEQFF
abundance: .; j_gene: TRBJ1-1; v_gene: TRBV7-2; d_gene: .; CDR3nt: TGTGCCAGCAGCTTCCCCTCGGGGCTGAACACTGAAGCTTTCTTT; CDR3aa: CASSFPSGLNTEAFF
abundance: .; j_gene: TRBJ1-3; v_gene: TRBV7-9; d_gene: .; CDR3nt: TGTGCCAGCAGCCTCCGTCCCCCACAGGACTCTGGAAACACCATATATTTT; CDR3aa: CASSLRPPQDSGNTIYF
abundance: few; j_gene: TRBJ1-2; v_gene: TRBV6-5; d_gene: TRBD1; CDR3nt: TGTGCCAGCACAGACAGGGGTTGGAACTATGGCTACACCTTC; CDR3aa: CASTDRGWNYGYTF
abundance: .; j_gene: TRBJ1-4; v_gene: TRBV5-1; d_gene: TRBD1; CDR3nt: TGCGCCAGCAGCTTGGCTCCGGGACAGGGTCGTGAAAAACTGTTTTTT; CDR3aa: CASSLAPGQGREKLFF
abundance: .; j_gene: TRBJ1-5; v_gene: TRBV28; d_gene: .; CDR3nt: TGTGCCAGCAGTTTAACGGGGCAGGCCCCAGGGCCCCAGCATTTT; CDR3aa: CASSLTGQAPGPQHF
abundance: .; j_gene: TRBJ1-1; v_gene: TRBV5-1; d_gene: .; CDR3nt: TGCGCCAGCAGCTTGATCCCCTCCCGGGCCGAAGCTTTCTTT; CDR3aa: CASSLIPSRAEAFF
abundance: .; j_gene: TRBJ1-2; v_gene: TRBV18; d_gene: .; CDR3nt: TGTGCCAGCTCACCTTCGGGGGGCGCCGATGGCTACACCTTC; CDR3aa: CASSPSGGADGYTF
abundance: .; j_gene: TRBJ2-1; v_gene: TRBV5-6; d_gene: TRBD2; CDR3nt: TGTGCCAGCAGCCGATCAGAGCGGGGCTACAATGAGCAGTTCTTC; CDR3aa: CASSRSERGYNEQFF
abundance: .; j_gene: TRBJ2-5; v_gene: TRBV11-2; d_gene: TRBD2; CDR3nt: TGTGCCAGCAGTCGATTTAGCGGGAGGGAGACCCAGTACTTC; CDR3aa: CASSRFSGRETQYF
abundance: .; j_gene: TRBJ2-7; v_gene: TRBV5-1; d_gene: TRBD1; CDR3nt: TGCGCCAGCAGCTATACAGGGGGCTCCTACGAGCAGTACTTC; CDR3aa: CASSYTGGSYEQYF
abundance: .; j_gene: TRBJ2-7; v_gene: TRBV4-3; d_gene: .; CDR3nt: TGCGCCAGCAGCCAAGATTCTAGTCGCGAGCAGTACTTC; CDR3aa: CASSQDSSREQYF
abundance: once; j_gene: TRBJ1-1; v_gene: TRBV6-1; d_gene: .; CDR3nt: TGTGCCAGCAGTGAAGAAAAGATTAGGGAGGGCACTGAAGCTTTCTTT; CDR3aa: CASSEEKIREGTEAFF
abundance: .; j_gene: TRBJ2-3; v_gene: TRBV7-3; d_gene: .; CDR3nt: TGTGCCAGCAGTACTGGACTTCCCACAGATACGCAGTATTTT; CDR3aa: CASSTGLPTDTQYF
abundance: .; j_gene: TRBJ2-3; v_gene: TRBV7-9; d_gene: TRBD2; CDR3nt: TGTGCCAGCAGCTTTACCCTAGCGGGAGAATCGGATACGCAGTATTTT; CDR3aa: CASSFTLAGESDTQYF
abundance: .; j_gene: TRBJ2-7; v_gene: TRBV4-1; d_gene: .; CDR3nt: TGCGCCAGCAGCCAAGGGACAGTAACCTACGAGCAGTACTTC; CDR3aa: CASSQGTVTYEQYF
abundance: few; j_gene: TRBJ2-7; v_gene: TRBV6-5; d_gene: .; CDR3nt: TGTGCCAGCAGTCTCCGTCTCGAGCAGTACTTC; CDR3aa: CASSLRLEQYF
abundance: .; j_gene: TRBJ2-7; v_gene: TRBV15; d_gene: TRBD1; CDR3nt: TGTGCCACCAGCAGCCCGGGACAGGGGGTTCACGAGCAGTACTTC; CDR3aa: CATSSPGQGVHEQYF